The 28 T cell receptor beta chains in this list originate from one sample, sequenced in a study of molecular identifiers for immune sequencing clone quantification (dated by TCRdb to the late 2010s). Preparation of the library involved PCR. TCRdb shows the sequencer as Illumina HiSeq 4000. Using fastp trimming at Q25 and MiXCR clonotype assembly, TCRdb reanalyzed the public sequencing data and kept in-frame beta chains. Each CDR3 protein gets just one entry, which takes the most common genes and DNA from the rows behind it. Recorded for this sample are 60,000 to 80,000 distinct CDR3 sequences; under 20% of them occurred a single time. Clones ranked in the top ten supply under 2% of the sample. Sequences were obtained from naive CD8+ T cells from blood, with Jurkat cell RNA spiked in. The sample's cell subset or site, from its label and the paper: FACS-sorted CD8+CD4-CCR7+CD45RA+ naive T cells. The receptors were sampled from a human donor in good health. Some libraries in this study had Jurkat cell RNA spiked in.

This clonotype was seen many times. The chain couples TRBV29-1 to TRBJ2-2; D unresolved. The V gene's germline CDR1 is SQVTM and CDR2 ANQGSEA. The CDR3 has 12 residues. V shed 5 bases and J shed 2 bases, with 6 bases lying between them. DNA for the CDR3: TGCAGCGTTATCATCAACACCGGGGAGCTGTTTTTT. Its translation: CSVIINTGELFF.

A remark on this clonotype: A read error may be the cause here, since a much bigger clone is one base away. V is TRBV7-8 and J is TRBJ2-7; weak D call: TRBD2 (5 bases). CDR3 length equals 15 residues. The germline CDR1 and CDR2 sequences are SGHVS and FQNEAQ. The CDR3 nucleotides are TGTGTCAGCAGCTTATCTAGCCTAAGCTCCTACGAGCAGTACTTC. Protein sequence: CVSSLSSLSSYEQYF.

This sequence joins TRBV4-1 and TRBJ1-1; D not certain. Trimming pared 1 base from V and 0 bases from J, leaving 15 bases between. The CDR3 runs to 17 residues. Germline V lookup: CDR1 MGHRA, CDR2 YSYEKL. The CDR3 DNA reads TGCGCCAGCAGCCAAGGACATCCACCCCAGATGAACACTGAAGCTTTCTTT. This encodes CASSQGHPPQMNTEAFF.

This clonotype was observed a handful of times. A much larger clonotype is one base distant, so this may be a read error. V gene TRBV18 combines with J gene TRBJ2-3; 8 bases match TRBD2. CDR1 KGHSH and CDR2 LQKENI come from the germline V gene. The J segment lost 0 bases and the V segment lost 4 bases, leaving 3 bases of the junction unmatched. The CDR3 has 15 residues. CDR3: CASSRLASSTDTQYF. CDR3 in DNA: TGTGCCAGCTCACGACTAGCGAGTAGCACAGATACGCAGTATTTT.

This clonotype was seen a handful of times. A read error is possible here, since a much larger clone lies one base away. The rearrangement links TRBV18 to TRBJ2-3; TRBD1 matches 8 bases. TRBJ1-5 matches the DNA end more closely, so the J call is doubtful. This CDR3 is 14 amino acids long. Per germline, CDR1 KGHSH and CDR2 LQKENI. The CDR3 loop is CASSWTGSTDTQHF. Written as DNA, the CDR3 is TGTGCCAGCTCCTGGACAGGGAGCACAGATACGCAGCATTTT.

By frequency in the sample, this clonotype is medium-sized (0.01 to 0.1%). The chain has TRBV20-1 and TRBJ2-3; 8 positions agree with TRBD2. The CDR3 length is 15 residues. The ends lost 2 bases at V and 2 bases at J; junction bases unmatched: 6. Germline loops: CDR1 DFQATT, CDR2 SNEGSKA (reference sequence). For the CDR3, the DNA is TGCAGTGCTAGAACGGGAGGGGCGTACACAGATACGCAGTATTTT. Its translation: CSARTGGAYTDTQYF.

On this clonotype: A much larger clone is a single base away; this may be a read error. The rearrangement links TRBV4-1 to TRBJ1-1; possible D gene TRBD1, 6 bases. The germline gives CDR1 MGHRA, CDR2 YSYEKL. The CDR3 covers 12 residues. Trimming cost V 4 bases and J 9 bases, with 12 bases left between them. This CDR3 is CASSLAQGKAFF. DNA for the CDR3: TGCGCCAGCAGCCTCGCGCAGGGGAAAGCTTTCTTT.

This clonotype was seen a few times. The conserved phenylalanine or tryptophan is not found at the CDR3 terminus, so this likely reflects a read error. This chain links TRBV7-9 with TRBJ1-1, with TRBD1 matching 11 bases. The junction had 4 bases not matched to a gene; V was cut back by 4 bases and J by 6 bases. The CDR3 sequence is 14 residues long. CDR1 and CDR2 from the germline V gene are SEHNR and FQNEAQ (reference sequence). CDR3 residues: CASSYSGQGAEAFI. The DNA for the CDR3 is TGTGCCAGCAGCTATTCGGGACAGGGGGCTGAAGCTTTCATT.

This clonotype has a count of ten or more. The chain couples TRBV20-1 to TRBJ2-7; maybe TRBD2 (6 bases). The CDR3 is 15 residues long. V was shortened by 6 bases and J by 7 bases, with 25 bases between the two germline ends. Per the germline V gene, CDR1 is DFQATT and CDR2 is SNEGSKA (reference sequence). In nucleotides, the CDR3 is TGCAGTGCGAAGGAGCGGGCAGGGAGTATAGGAGAGCAGTACTTC. Encoded protein: CSAKERAGSIGEQYF.

This clonotype has only a few counts. V usage is TRBV7-9 and J usage is TRBJ2-7; D could derive from TRBD1 or TRBD2 (5 bases each). The CDR3 spans 14 residues. With 3 bases removed from V and 4 bases from J, the gap between germline ends came to 13 bases. CDR1 is SEHNR and CDR2 is FQNEAQ in the germline V gene (reference sequence). CDR3 residues: CASSFGAGPYEQYF. CDR3 nucleotide sequence: TGTGCCAGCAGCTTCGGGGCAGGGCCTTACGAGCAGTACTTC.

V usage is TRBV4-1 and J usage is TRBJ1-1; D remains ambiguous. V dropped 1 base and J dropped 4 bases, with 7 bases sitting between them. Germline lookup yields CDR1 MGHRA and CDR2 YSYEKL. CDR3 length: 13 amino acids. The CDR3 loop is CASSQGAATEAFF. CDR3 DNA sequence: TGCGCCAGCAGCCAAGGGGCTGCCACTGAAGCTTTCTTT.

Regarding this clonotype: Since a much larger clone is just one base distant, this may be a read error. The CDR3 ends on some other residue instead of the conserved phenylalanine or tryptophan, so this is likely a read error. The rearrangement joins TRBV28 to TRBJ2-7; TRBD2 matches 8 bases. CDR1 is MDHEN, CDR2 SYDVKM, per germline. Trimming cost V 3 bases and J 9 bases; bases outside gene matches: 7. The CDR3 runs 13 residues. The CDR3 coding sequence is TGTGCCAGCAGTTTTCGGCTAGCGGGCCCGCAGTACTCC. This translates into CASSFRLAGPQYS.

This clonotype has just a few counts. The rearrangement links TRBV27 to TRBJ2-5; TRBD2 matches 12 bases. Germline V gives CDR1 MNHEY, CDR2 SMNVEV (reference sequence). V shed 10 bases, J shed 4 bases, and the junction held 10 bases outside the gene matches. This CDR3 comprises 15 residues. In DNA, the CDR3 is TGTGCCACTCAAGAGACTAGCGGGGGCCGAGAGACCCAGTACTTC. It codes for CATQETSGGRETQYF.

Notes on this clonotype: Just one base apart from a much larger clone, this may be a read error. The chain carries TRBV10-3 and TRBJ2-1; D is unclear. V was shortened by 3 bases and J by 10 bases, with 10 bases between the two germline ends. Germline-derived CDR1 and CDR2 are ENHRY and SYGVKD. This CDR3 is 12 amino acids long. The CDR3 sequence: CAISESRSEQFF. CDR3 bases: TGTGCCATCAGTGAATCGCGATCCGAGCAGTTCTTC.

In regard to this clonotype: This may stem from a read error, because a much larger clone lies one nucleotide away. The rearrangement uses TRBV7-2 and TRBJ2-7, with D perhaps TRBD1 (5 bases). Trimming removed 5 bases at V and 2 bases at J, with 16 bases between. This CDR3 is built from 15 residues. CDR1 is SGHTA and CDR2 is FQGNSA in the germline V gene. Written as DNA, the CDR3 is TGTGCCAGCAGCCAGGGAAGGTCAGGTACCTACGAGCAGTACTTC. Protein sequence: CASSQGRSGTYEQYF. The variable domain in full, completed from reference TRBV7-2 and TRBJ2-7, reads GAGVSQSPSNKVTEKGKDVELRCDPISGHTALYWYRQSLGQGLEFLIYFQGNSAPDKSGLPSDRFSAERTGGSVSTLTIQRTQQEDSAVYLCASSQGRSGTYEQYFGPGTRLTVT.

This clonotype was counted only a few times. This chain uses TRBV7-9 with TRBJ2-1, with TRBD2 matching over 14 bases. With V trimmed by 5 bases and J by 4 bases, 13 bases remained unmatched. Germline V gene lookup returns CDR1 SEHNR and CDR2 FQNEAQ (reference sequence). The CDR3 is 19 residues long. The CDR3 spells CASSPTPGLAGVTYNEQFF. DNA for the CDR3: TGTGCCAGCAGCCCAACTCCGGGACTAGCGGGAGTCACTTACAATGAGCAGTTCTTC.

For this clonotype: A much larger clone differs by one base, so this may be a read error. The chain has TRBV7-9 and TRBJ2-1; maybe TRBD1 (5 bases). V was cut by 2 bases and J by 0 bases, with 14 bases left in between. The CDR3 contains 17 residues. The V gene's germline CDR1 is SEHNR and CDR2 FQNEAQ (reference sequence). CDR3 loop: CASSLMGKGYSYNEQFF. The CDR3, as DNA: TGTGCCAGCAGCTTAATGGGAAAGGGGTACTCCTACAATGAGCAGTTCTTC.

This clonotype was counted at least ten times. The chain uses TRBV18 and TRBJ2-7; D ambiguous. V was clipped by 3 bases and J by 3 bases, with 15 bases between them. Germline CDR1 is KGHSH and CDR2 is LQKENI. This CDR3 has 15 residues. The CDR3 DNA follows: TGTGCCAGCTCACCGAGTAGTGGACCGGTCTACGAGCAGTACTTC. Translating gives CASSPSSGPVYEQYF.

This clonotype was detected many times. The chain recombines TRBV3-1 with TRBJ2-3, with TRBD2 as a possible D gene (6 bases). This CDR3 region has 15 residues. Germline values: CDR1 LGHDT, CDR2 YNNKEL (reference sequence). Trimming cost V 3 bases and J 7 bases, with 17 bases left between them. In nucleotides, the CDR3 is TGTGCCAGCAGCCAGAGAATCCCCGGACTAAATACGCAGTATTTT. Protein: CASSQRIPGLNTQYF.

In its sample, this clonotype was seen many times. V is TRBV29-1 and J is TRBJ2-1, with D possibly TRBD1 on 5 matching bases. Germline V CDR1 and CDR2: SQVTM, ANQGSEA. The length of the CDR3 is 13 residues. Trimming stripped 7 bases from V and 4 bases from J, with 14 bases between. The DNA for the CDR3 is TGCAGCGCTATACAGGAAACTTACAATGAGCAGTTCTTC. Amino acid sequence: CSAIQETYNEQFF.

This clonotype occurred many times. The chain uses TRBV29-1 and TRBJ1-2; no reliable D call. The V end lost 0 bases, the J end lost 1 base, and 9 bases lay between the germline ends. The CDR3 is made up of 14 amino acids. The V gene's germline CDR1 is SQVTM and CDR2 ANQGSEA. Here the CDR3 reads CSVEDDRNNYGYTF. The CDR3 region has the DNA TGCAGCGTTGAAGATGACCGAAATAACTATGGCTACACCTTC.

The V gene is TRBV28, the J gene TRBJ2-7; TRBD2 might be the D (5 bases). This CDR3 is 14 amino acids long. In germline, CDR1 is MDHEN, CDR2 SYDVKM. V was shortened by 0 bases and J by 3 bases, with 9 bases between the two germline ends. The CDR3 protein is CASSLWTGNYEQYF. The CDR3 coding sequence is TGTGCCAGCAGTTTATGGACGGGAAACTACGAGCAGTACTTC.

Many counts were recorded for this clonotype. This rearrangement joins TRBV6-5 to TRBJ2-7; TRBD1 is a possible D gene (5 bases). V shed 5 bases and J shed 2 bases, with 22 bases lying between them. This CDR3 comprises 17 residues. CDR1 is MNHEY, CDR2 SVGAGI, per germline. This CDR3 reads CASSTPDMTIGPYEQYF. In nucleotides, the CDR3 is TGTGCCAGCAGTACACCGGACATGACCATTGGCCCCTACGAGCAGTACTTC.

Worth noting for this clonotype: The junction differs from germline at one of its ends, possibly a read error. The chain links TRBV20-1 to TRBJ2-3, with D possibly matching TRBD1 (5 bases). CDR1 is DFQATT and CDR2 is SNEGSKA in the germline V gene (reference sequence). This CDR3 region has 15 residues. The CDR3 protein is CSASESLFGTGTQYF. The DNA for the CDR3 is TGCAGTGCTAGTGAATCACTCTTCGGCACAGGTACGCAGTATTTT.

There are many counts of this clonotype. The chain combines TRBV7-9 with TRBJ1-5; D is uncertain. V was trimmed by 1 base and J by 4 bases, leaving 2 bases between them. CDR3 length: 12 residues. Germline CDR1 and CDR2: SEHNR and FQNEAQ (reference sequence). The CDR3 protein is CASSLGNQPQHF. The CDR3 region has the DNA TGTGCCAGCAGCTTAGGGAATCAGCCCCAGCATTTT.

CDR3 loop: CASSLRTENTTYASETQYF. Here the CDR3 DNA reads TGTGCCAGCAGTTTAAGGACAGAAAACACCACCTATGCGAGTGAGACCCAGTACTTC. The rearrangement joins TRBV27 to TRBJ2-5; possibly TRBD1 for D (6 bases). Deletions cut 2 bases from V and 5 bases from J, with 27 bases between. CDR1 and CDR2 (germline): MNHEY, SMNVEV (reference sequence). This CDR3 is built from 19 residues.

As for this clonotype: A much larger clone differs by one base, so this may be a read error. The conserved final phenylalanine or tryptophan is absent from the CDR3, which likely points to a read error. V and J are TRBV29-1 and TRBJ2-7; the D gene is possibly TRBD1 (6 bases). The CDR3 is made up of 12 amino acids. Per the germline V gene, CDR1 is SQVTM and CDR2 is ANQGSEA. V lost 4 bases, J lost 0 bases, and 7 bases lay in between. The CDR3 is CSVVDSSYEQYL. The CDR3 DNA reads TGCAGCGTTGTGGACAGCTCCTACGAGCAGTACCTC.

This clonotype has ten or more counts. Written as DNA, the CDR3 is TGTGCCAGCAGCTTGGTGGGGGGGGACGAGCAGTACTTC. Encoded protein: CASSLVGGDEQYF. This sequence joins TRBV5-4 and TRBJ2-7; 7 bases are shared with TRBD2. J gave up 5 bases and V 0 bases, and 2 bases lay outside the gene matches. There are 13 residues in the CDR3. Germline values: CDR1 SGHNT, CDR2 YYREEE (reference sequence).